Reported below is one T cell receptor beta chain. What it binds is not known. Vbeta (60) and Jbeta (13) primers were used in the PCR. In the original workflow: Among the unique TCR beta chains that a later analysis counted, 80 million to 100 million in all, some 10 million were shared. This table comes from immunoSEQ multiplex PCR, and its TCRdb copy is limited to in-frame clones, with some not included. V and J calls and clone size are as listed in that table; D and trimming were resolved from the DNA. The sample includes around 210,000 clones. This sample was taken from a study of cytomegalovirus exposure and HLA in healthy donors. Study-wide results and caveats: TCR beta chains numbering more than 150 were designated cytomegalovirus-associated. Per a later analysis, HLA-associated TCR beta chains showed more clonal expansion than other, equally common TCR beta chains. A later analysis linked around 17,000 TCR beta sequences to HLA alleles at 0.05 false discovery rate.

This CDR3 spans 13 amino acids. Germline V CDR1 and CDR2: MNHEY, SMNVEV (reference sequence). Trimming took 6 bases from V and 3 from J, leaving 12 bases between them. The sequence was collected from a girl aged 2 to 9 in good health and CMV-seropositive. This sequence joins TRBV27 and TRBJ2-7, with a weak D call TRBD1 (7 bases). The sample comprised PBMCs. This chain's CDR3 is CASSRQGGYEQYF. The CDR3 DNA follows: TGTGCCAGCAGCCGACAGGGAGGCTACGAGCAGTACTTC.